This T cell receptor (beta chain) was sequenced during a study of blood T cell repertoires in COVID-19. In the study's own analysis: The authors estimated nucleated cell counts from reference gene primer amplification. Measured with immunoSEQ multiplex PCR; TCRdb has only the in-frame clones, and not every one. V, J and clone size are those of that table, while D and trimming were read from the DNA. This sample carries some 200,000 clones, about 91% of them seen once, and the ten largest clones take around 1.2%. The CDR3 runs 13 residues. V shed 5 bases and J shed 4 bases, with 12 bases lying between them. Germline assignment: CDR1 LNHDA and CDR2 SQIVND (reference sequence).

The sequenced material came from peripheral blood. This receptor was taken from a man aged 25-45 years with acute or convalescent COVID-19. The chain has TRBV19 and TRBJ2-7; weak D call: TRBD2 (5 bases). The chain's CDR3 is CASSRFWEYEQYF. In DNA, the CDR3 is TGTGCCAGTAGTCGATTTTGGGAGTACGAGCAGTACTTC.